The 29 T cell receptor beta chains in this list originate from one sample, sequenced in a study of T cells in Graves' hyperthyroidism and ophthalmopathy. TCR beta CDR3 regions were amplified from RNA. TCR CDR3 underwent first-round RT-PCR with the HTBI primer set. TCRdb called the multiplex PCR reads again in MiXCR, with one record for every CDR3 protein. The table has about 610,000 distinct CDR3 sequences, roughly 15% seen once; the top ten hold around 4.5%. Material for sequencing was blood. These receptor sequences come from a woman aged 40-49 years with Graves' ophthalmopathy.

This clonotype has a count of ten or more. The chain has TRBV6-5 and TRBJ2-4; TRBD1 might be the D (6 bases). The V gene lost 0 bases and the J gene lost 6 bases, with 12 bases spanning the gap. Germline CDR1 MNHEY, CDR2 SVGAGI. The CDR3 totals 15 residues. CDR3 nucleotide sequence: TGTGCCAGCAGTTACTCGGGCAGGGGCGGAAACATTCAGTACTTC. Translated, it gives CASSYSGRGGNIQYF.

J is TRBJ2-7 and V is TRBV19; D is unresolved. V lost 0 bases to trimming and J lost 0 bases, with 9 bases between them. CDR1 LNHDA and CDR2 SQIVND come from the germline V gene (reference sequence). The CDR3 spans 15 residues. The CDR3 nucleotides are TGTGCCAGTAGTATAGATCCCAGGCGCTCCTACGAGCAGTACTTC. Translated: CASSIDPRRSYEQYF.

This clonotype was observed many times. The chain combines TRBV6-9 with TRBJ2-5, with D perhaps TRBD2 (5 bases). The CDR3 totals 15 residues. CDR1 is MNHGY and CDR2 is SVAAGI in the germline V gene. V lost 6 bases to trimming and J lost 2 bases, with 16 bases between them. The chain's CDR3 is CASRPSIGPQETQYF. As DNA, the CDR3 is TGTGCCAGCAGACCTAGCATTGGGCCGCAAGAGACCCAGTACTTC.

In this sample, this clonotype turned up many times. The chain uses TRBV2 and TRBJ1-6; possible D gene TRBD1, 6 bases. The CDR3 contains 13 residues. Germline V gives CDR1 SNHLY, CDR2 FYNNEI. V shed 6 bases and J shed 13 bases, with 16 bases lying between them. CDR3 loop: CASSRTGRDPLHF. DNA for the CDR3: TGTGCCAGCAGCCGAACAGGGCGGGATCCCCTCCACTTT.

The rearrangement links TRBV6-8 to TRBJ1-5, with D maybe TRBD1 (5 bases). Germline V gives CDR1 MNHGY, CDR2 SAAAGT. The CDR3 totals 16 residues. Deletions cut 5 bases from V and 5 bases from J, with 19 bases between. The CDR3 DNA reads TGTGCCAGCAGTCCTGCCGGGACCCTTATTTATCAGCCCCAGCATTTT. Translation gives CASSPAGTLIYQPQHF.

This clonotype has a count of ten or more. This chain uses TRBV2 with TRBJ2-3; a possible D gene is TRBD2 (6 bases). The CDR3 contains 16 residues. The V gene lost 7 bases and the J gene lost 0 bases, with 17 bases spanning the gap. In germline, CDR1 is SNHLY, CDR2 FYNNEI. CDR3 loop: CASTGGATTSTDTQYF. In DNA, the CDR3 is TGTGCCAGCACCGGCGGGGCAACCACTAGCACAGATACGCAGTATTTT.

In this sample, this clonotype turned up many times. The chain links TRBV29-1 to TRBJ2-1; 9 bases align to TRBD2. This CDR3 is 14 amino acids long. After removal of 4 bases from V and 7 bases from J, the junction contained 8 bases not matched to a gene. Germline CDR1 reads SQVTM; CDR2 reads ANQGSEA. This CDR3 is CSVGKAGGPNEQFF. CDR3 in DNA: TGCAGCGTTGGGAAGGCGGGAGGGCCGAATGAGCAGTTCTTC.

In this sample, this clonotype turned up many times. The chain has TRBV4-2 and TRBJ1-5; 9 bases match TRBD1. The CDR3 runs to 14 residues. Germline V gene data show CDR1 as LGHNA and CDR2 as YNFKEQ. Trimming removed 2 bases from V and 5 bases from J; junction bases left unmatched: 1. CDR3 bases: TGTGCCAGCAGCCAAACAGGGGGCGATCAGCCCCAGCATTTT. This encodes CASSQTGGDQPQHF.

The gene calls are TRBV5-1 and TRBJ2-2; 7 positions agree with TRBD1. Trimming removed 4 bases from V and 3 bases from J; junction bases left unmatched: 6. Germline CDR1 SGHRS, CDR2 YFSETQ. The CDR3 extends over 15 amino acids. The DNA of the CDR3 is TGCGCCAGCAGCATGGACAGGCCGCACACCGGGGAGCTGTTTTTT. Amino acid sequence: CASSMDRPHTGELFF.

In the case of this clonotype: A read error may be the cause here, since a much bigger clone is one base away. The chain employs TRBV27 and TRBJ1-1; D is possibly TRBD1 (5 bases). This CDR3 is built from 13 residues. Trimming removed 10 bases from V and 7 bases from J, with 19 bases in between. Germline V lookup: CDR1 MNHEY, CDR2 SMNVEV (reference sequence). CDR3 protein: CAIRPQGPHEAFF. CDR3 DNA: TGTGCCATCAGGCCTCAGGGTCCCCATGAAGCTTTCTTT.

This clonotype has a count of ten or more. V and J are TRBV7-3 and TRBJ2-2, with a tentative D call TRBD1 (6 bases). With 5 bases removed from V and 8 bases from J, the gap between germline ends came to 12 bases. Germline-derived CDR1 and CDR2 are SGHTA and FQGTGA. The CDR3 contains 13 residues. CDR3 nucleotides: TGTGCCAGCAGCCGCGGACAGAGTGGGGAGCTGTTTTTT. Translation: CASSRGQSGELFF.

This clonotype appeared many times. The rearrangement uses TRBV11-3 and TRBJ2-7; no clear D gene. The CDR3 runs to 14 residues. V was clipped by 2 bases and J by 2 bases, with 10 bases between them. Germline values: CDR1 SGHNT, CDR2 YENEEA. The CDR3 nucleotides read TGTGCCAGCAGCTTAAAGGGCTTCACCTACGAGCAGTACTTC. Protein: CASSLKGFTYEQYF.

This clonotype has ten or more counts. This rearrangement joins TRBV6-1 to TRBJ1-2; possible D gene TRBD1, 5 bases. Germline CDR1 reads MNHNS; CDR2 reads SASEGT. Trimming cost V 3 bases and J 0 bases, with 8 bases left between them. The CDR3 extends over 14 amino acids. The CDR3 DNA sequence: TGTGCCAGCAGTGACAGGGACGCTAACTATGGCTACACCTTC. This gives the protein CASSDRDANYGYTF.

This clonotype was seen many times. Here the CDR3 omits its conserved ending phenylalanine or tryptophan, so a read error is the likely source. This chain connects TRBV12-3 or TRBV12-4 to TRBJ2-7; perhaps TRBD2 as D (5 bases). The CDR3 covers 13 residues. V was cut by 3 bases and J by 7 bases, with 13 bases left in between. The CDR3: CASSFRLAWEQYL. Here the CDR3 DNA reads TGTGCCAGCAGTTTTAGGCTAGCTTGGGAGCAGTACCTC.

This clonotype has ten or more counts. The chain employs TRBV6-2 or TRBV6-3 and TRBJ1-5, with 11 bases matching TRBD1. V dropped 6 bases and J dropped 7; count of bases not matched to a gene: 8. From germline, CDR1 is MNHEY and CDR2 SVGEGT. This CDR3 contains 15 residues. CDR3 sequence: CASRSGQGAKQPQHF. Here the CDR3 DNA reads TGTGCCAGCAGGAGCGGACAGGGGGCTAAGCAGCCCCAGCATTTT.

The chain recombines TRBV28 with TRBJ1-1; the match to TRBD1 covers 7 bases. Trimming removed 6 bases from V and 10 bases from J; junction bases left unmatched: 17. The V gene's germline CDR1 is MDHEN and CDR2 SYDVKM. This CDR3 contains 15 residues. The CDR3 nucleotides are TGTGCCAGCAGCATATCCTCAGGGGGTGTCCCCGGAGCTTTCTTT. This encodes CASSISSGGVPGAFF.

This clonotype appeared many times. The V gene is TRBV13, the J gene TRBJ1-1; TRBD1 matches 7 bases. Germline CDR1 and CDR2: PRHDT and FYEKMQ (reference sequence). The junction had 11 bases not matched to a gene; V was cut back by 1 base and J by 6 bases. The CDR3 length is 16 residues. The CDR3: CASSLDRRGGLAEAFF. CDR3 nucleotide sequence: TGTGCCAGCAGCTTAGACCGTAGAGGGGGCTTGGCTGAAGCTTTCTTT.

The sample holds many counts of this clonotype. The chain joins TRBV7-9 to TRBJ1-1; D gene unclear. The CDR3 loop spans 14 amino acids. With 5 bases removed from V and 1 base from J, the gap between germline ends came to 11 bases. Looked up from germline, CDR1 is SEHNR and CDR2 is FQNEAQ (reference sequence). CDR3 nucleotide sequence: TGTGCCAGCAGCGCACAAGTCCGGAACACTGAAGCTTTCTTT. Protein product: CASSAQVRNTEAFF.

The rearrangement uses TRBV6-1 and TRBJ1-5; D may be TRBD1 (6 bases). With 7 bases removed from V and 4 bases from J, the gap between germline ends came to 11 bases. CDR1 is MNHNS and CDR2 is SASEGT in the germline V gene. This CDR3 region has 13 residues. The CDR3 is CASTGTQNQPQHF. The CDR3 nucleotides are TGTGCCAGCACAGGGACACAGAATCAGCCCCAGCATTTT.

This clonotype came up many times. This chain uses TRBV2 with TRBJ2-5; D may correspond to TRBD1 or TRBD2 (5 bases each). Trimming removed 2 bases from V and 7 bases from J, with 23 bases in between. Per germline, CDR1 SNHLY and CDR2 FYNNEI. The CDR3 sequence is 17 residues long. The CDR3 DNA follows: TGTGCCAGCAGTGAATCGGGGCCTTTTGAGGGATCAGGGACCCAGTACTTC. It translates to CASSESGPFEGSGTQYF.

At least ten counts were recorded for this clonotype. The chain links TRBV28 to TRBJ2-5; tentatively, D is TRBD1 (6 bases). Germline assignment: CDR1 MDHEN and CDR2 SYDVKM. V was pared by 6 bases and J by 5 bases, with 16 bases between. The CDR3 sequence is 14 residues long. In DNA form, the CDR3 reads TGTGCCAGCAGACGGGCAGGGGCGAGGGAGACCCAGTACTTC. It encodes CASRRAGARETQYF. The complete variable domain, with remaining parts taken from reference TRBV28 and TRBJ2-5, reads DVKVTQSSRYLVKRTGEKVFLECVQDMDHENMFWYRQDPGLGLRLIYFSYDVKMKEKGDIPEGYSVSREKKERFSLILESASTNQTSMYLCASRRAGARETQYFGPGTRLLVL.

This clonotype was observed a few times. This rearrangement joins TRBV5-4 to TRBJ2-2; D possibly matches TRBD1 or TRBD2 (5 bases each). Trimming took 0 bases from V and 1 from J, leaving 13 bases between them. The CDR3 consists of 17 residues. The germline CDR1 and CDR2 sequences are SGHNT and YYREEE (reference sequence). CDR3 bases: TGTGCCAGCAGCTTGGGACCGGGACGGGAGAACACCGGGGAGCTGTTTTTT. Its translation is CASSLGPGRENTGELFF.

At least ten counts were recorded for this clonotype. The CDR3, as DNA: TGTGCCAGCAGCCCGCAGGTGAACACTGAAGCTTTCTTT. The encoded protein is CASSPQVNTEAFF. The V gene is TRBV7-3, the J gene TRBJ1-1; no firm D call. Between the trimmed V and J ends, which lost 5 bases and 0 bases, there was a span of 7 bases. The CDR3 is made up of 13 amino acids. Germline V lookup: CDR1 SGHTA, CDR2 FQGTGA.

This clonotype has a handful of counts. The chain combines TRBV28 with TRBJ1-2; TRBD1 matches 7 bases. CDR1 is MDHEN and CDR2 is SYDVKM in the germline V gene. The CDR3 contains 16 residues. Trimming removed 5 bases from V and 0 bases from J; junction bases left unmatched: 9. This CDR3 reads CASSPTGYDANYGYTF. The CDR3 DNA sequence: TGTGCCAGCAGTCCGACAGGGTACGATGCTAACTATGGCTACACCTTC.

The CDR3 is CASSLSVDSLNQPQHF. DNA for the CDR3: TGTGCCAGCAGTTTATCGGTCGACAGCCTCAATCAGCCCCAGCATTTT. This rearrangement joins TRBV27 to TRBJ1-5; D perhaps matches TRBD1 (5 bases). V lost 0 bases to trimming and J lost 3 bases, with 12 bases between them. CDR1 and CDR2 from the germline V gene are MNHEY and SMNVEV (reference sequence). CDR3 length equals 16 residues.

This clonotype was recorded at least ten times. This rearrangement joins TRBV2 to TRBJ2-4; 9 bases match TRBD2. The V gene end was trimmed by 2 bases and the J gene end by 0 bases; junction bases not matched to a gene: 5. This CDR3 region has 17 residues. Germline loops: CDR1 SNHLY, CDR2 FYNNEI. The CDR3 nucleotides are TGTGCCAGCAGTGAATGGGATAGCGGGGGAGCCAAAAACATTCAGTACTTC. Protein sequence: CASSEWDSGGAKNIQYF. Full variable domain (rest looked up from reference TRBV2 and TRBJ2-4): EPEVTQTPSHQVTQMGQEVILRCVPISNHLYFYWYRQILGQKVEFLVSFYNNEISEKSEIFDDQFSVERPDGSNFTLKIRSTKLEDSAMYFCASSEWDSGGAKNIQYFGAGTRLSVL.

In its sample, this clonotype was seen a few times. The V call is TRBV10-3, the J call TRBJ2-7; 7 nucleotides line up with TRBD2. The CDR3 runs 14 residues. Germline CDR1 ENHRY, CDR2 SYGVKD. The trim removed 3 bases at V and 4 bases at J, leaving 6 bases unmatched. The CDR3 is CAISDRLAAYEQYF. The CDR3 region has the DNA TGTGCCATCAGTGATAGACTAGCTGCGTACGAGCAGTACTTC.

A remark on this clonotype: A junction end diverges from the germline sequence, so it may reflect a read error. The rearrangement joins TRBV4-3 to TRBJ2-7, with a weak D call TRBD2 (6 bases). The CDR3 spans 15 residues. CDR1 LGHNA and CDR2 YSLEER come from the germline V gene. This chain's CDR3 is CASSQDGLEGYEQCF. The CDR3 nucleotides read TGCGCCAGCAGCCAAGATGGGCTGGAGGGCTACGAGCAGTGCTTC.

V is TRBV10-3 and J is TRBJ1-5, with a tentative D call TRBD1 (6 bases). V was trimmed by 10 bases and J by 0 bases, leaving 16 bases between them. This CDR3 is 15 amino acids long. The V gene's germline CDR1 is ENHRY and CDR2 SYGVKD. In DNA, the CDR3 is TGTGCCACCCCTGGGGGGCCAATTAGCAATCAGCCCCAGCATTTT. As protein: CATPGGPISNQPQHF.